The TCR beta chain under discussion was sequenced for a study of blood T cell repertoires in COVID-19. The overall study: Both acute and convalescent COVID-19 samples were obtained from the United States, Italy and Spain. The cDNA or gDNA used as material had been derived from T cells, B-cell-depleted T cells, or PBMCs.

Per the study methods: The assay estimated nucleated cells by amplifying reference gene primers. Sequencing used immunoSEQ multiplex PCR; TCRdb keeps in-frame clones, though not all of them. V, J and clone size reflect that table, while D and trimming were determined from the DNA. The sample has 170,000 or so clones, about 83% seen once. The CDR3 is 13 amino acids. The germline V gene encodes CDR1 MNHEY and CDR2 SVGAGI. V was shortened by 8 bases and J by 4 bases, with 14 bases between the two germline ends. The chain links TRBV6-5 to TRBJ1-2, with D perhaps TRBD1 (5 bases). The origin of this receptor is a woman in her 70s with COVID-19, enrolled during active disease. The sequenced sample was peripheral blood. For the CDR3, the DNA is TGTGCCAGCGCCGAAAGGGGCTTCTATGGCTACACCTTC. Translating it yields CASAERGFYGYTF.